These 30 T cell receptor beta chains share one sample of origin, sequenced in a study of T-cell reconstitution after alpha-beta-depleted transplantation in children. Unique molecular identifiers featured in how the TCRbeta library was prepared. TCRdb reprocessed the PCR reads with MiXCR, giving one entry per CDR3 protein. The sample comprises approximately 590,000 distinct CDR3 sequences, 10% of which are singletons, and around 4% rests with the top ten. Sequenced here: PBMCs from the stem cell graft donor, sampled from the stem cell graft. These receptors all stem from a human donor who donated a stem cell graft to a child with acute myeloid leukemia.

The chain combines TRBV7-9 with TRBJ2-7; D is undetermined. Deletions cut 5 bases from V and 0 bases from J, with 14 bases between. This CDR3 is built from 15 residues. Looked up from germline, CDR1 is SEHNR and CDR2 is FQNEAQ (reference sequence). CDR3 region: CASSPLSALSYEQYF. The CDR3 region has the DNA TGTGCCAGCAGCCCACTTTCGGCCCTCTCCTACGAGCAGTACTTC.

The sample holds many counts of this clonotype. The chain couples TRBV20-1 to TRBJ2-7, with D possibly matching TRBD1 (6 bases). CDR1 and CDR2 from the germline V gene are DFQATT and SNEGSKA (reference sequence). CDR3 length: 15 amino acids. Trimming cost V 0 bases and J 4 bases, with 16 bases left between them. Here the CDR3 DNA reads TGCAGTGCTAGAGATCAGGGACAAGCGCTATACGAGCAGTACTTC. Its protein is CSARDQGQALYEQYF.

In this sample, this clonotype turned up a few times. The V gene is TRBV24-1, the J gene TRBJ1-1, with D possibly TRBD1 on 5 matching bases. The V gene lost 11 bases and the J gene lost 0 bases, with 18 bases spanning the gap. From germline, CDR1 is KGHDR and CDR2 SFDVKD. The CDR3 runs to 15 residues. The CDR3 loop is CAIFGGVPMNTEAFF. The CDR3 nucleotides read TGTGCCATCTTCGGAGGGGTCCCCATGAACACTGAAGCTTTCTTT.

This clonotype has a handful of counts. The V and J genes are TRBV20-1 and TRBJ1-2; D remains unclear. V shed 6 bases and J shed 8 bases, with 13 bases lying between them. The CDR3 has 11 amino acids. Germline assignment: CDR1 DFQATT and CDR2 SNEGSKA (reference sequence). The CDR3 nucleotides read TGCAGTGCCGGAACCTATGGGGGCTACACCTTC. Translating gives CSAGTYGGYTF.

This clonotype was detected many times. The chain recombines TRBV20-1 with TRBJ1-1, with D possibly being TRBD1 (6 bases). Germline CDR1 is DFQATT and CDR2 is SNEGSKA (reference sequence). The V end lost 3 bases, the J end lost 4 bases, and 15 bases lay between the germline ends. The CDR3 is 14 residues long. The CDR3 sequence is CSASHWGQATEAFF. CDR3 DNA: TGCAGTGCTAGTCACTGGGGGCAGGCCACTGAAGCTTTCTTT.

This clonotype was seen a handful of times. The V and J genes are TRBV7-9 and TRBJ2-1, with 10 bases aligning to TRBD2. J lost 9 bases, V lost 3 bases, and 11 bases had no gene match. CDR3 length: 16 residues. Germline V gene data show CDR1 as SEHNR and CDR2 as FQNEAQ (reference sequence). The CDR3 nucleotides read TGTGCCAGCAGCTTTGCTAGCGGGAGACATTCCAGTGAGCAGTTCTTC. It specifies CASSFASGRHSSEQFF.

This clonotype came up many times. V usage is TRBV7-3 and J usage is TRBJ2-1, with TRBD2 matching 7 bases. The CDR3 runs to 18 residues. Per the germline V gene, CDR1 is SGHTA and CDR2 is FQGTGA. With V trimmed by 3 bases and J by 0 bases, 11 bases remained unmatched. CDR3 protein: CASSLFKPGTISYNEQFF. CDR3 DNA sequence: TGTGCCAGCAGCTTGTTCAAACCCGGGACTATCTCCTACAATGAGCAGTTCTTC.

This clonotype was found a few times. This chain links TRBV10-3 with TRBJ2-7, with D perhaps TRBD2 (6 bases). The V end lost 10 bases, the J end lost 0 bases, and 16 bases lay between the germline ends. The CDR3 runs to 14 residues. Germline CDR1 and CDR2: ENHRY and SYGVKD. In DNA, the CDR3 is TGTGCCACGACTAGTAACCCTCTCTCCTACGAGCAGTACTTC. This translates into CATTSNPLSYEQYF.

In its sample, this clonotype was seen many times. CDR3 sequence: CASSLAGIETQYF. The DNA of the CDR3 is TGTGCCAGCAGCTTAGCAGGGATAGAGACCCAGTACTTC. The chain couples TRBV7-9 to TRBJ2-5; D gene uncertain. Trimming pared 0 bases from V and 4 bases from J, leaving 6 bases between. This CDR3 is 13 amino acids long. Per the germline V gene, CDR1 is SEHNR and CDR2 is FQNEAQ (reference sequence).

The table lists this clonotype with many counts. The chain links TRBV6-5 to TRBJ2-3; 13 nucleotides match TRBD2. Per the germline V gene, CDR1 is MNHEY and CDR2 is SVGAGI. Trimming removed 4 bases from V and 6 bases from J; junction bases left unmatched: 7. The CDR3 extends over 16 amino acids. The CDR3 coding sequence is TGTGCCAGCAGTTCACTAGCGGGAGGGGGGCAGGATACGCAGTATTTT. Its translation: CASSSLAGGGQDTQYF.

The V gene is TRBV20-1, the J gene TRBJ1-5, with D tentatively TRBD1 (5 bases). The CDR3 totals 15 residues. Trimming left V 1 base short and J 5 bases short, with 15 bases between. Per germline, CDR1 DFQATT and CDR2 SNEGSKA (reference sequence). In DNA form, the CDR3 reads TGCAGTGCTAGAGTAGTGAGGGGAGGGGATCAGCCCCAGCATTTT. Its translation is CSARVVRGGDQPQHF.

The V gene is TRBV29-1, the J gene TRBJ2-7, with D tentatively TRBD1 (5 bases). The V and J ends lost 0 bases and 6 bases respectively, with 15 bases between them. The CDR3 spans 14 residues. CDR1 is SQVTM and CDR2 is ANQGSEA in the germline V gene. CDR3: CSVEDRGSVPEQYF. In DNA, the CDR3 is TGCAGCGTTGAAGATAGGGGCAGTGTCCCCGAGCAGTACTTC.

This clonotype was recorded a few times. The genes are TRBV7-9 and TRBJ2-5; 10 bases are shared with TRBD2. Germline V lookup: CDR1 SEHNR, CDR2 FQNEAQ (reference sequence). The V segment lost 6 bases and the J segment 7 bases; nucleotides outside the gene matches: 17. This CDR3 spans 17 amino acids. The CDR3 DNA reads TGTGCCAGCAGAGAAGCGCTTAGCGGGAGGTTCGACGTGACCCAGTACTTC. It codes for CASREALSGRFDVTQYF.

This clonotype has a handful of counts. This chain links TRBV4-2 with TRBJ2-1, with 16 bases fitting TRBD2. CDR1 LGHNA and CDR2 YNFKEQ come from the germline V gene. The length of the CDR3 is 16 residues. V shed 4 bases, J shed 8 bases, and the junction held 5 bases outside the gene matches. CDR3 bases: TGTGCCAGCAGCCCCGCGGGACTAGCGGGAGGGTATGAGCAGTTCTTC. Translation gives CASSPAGLAGGYEQFF.

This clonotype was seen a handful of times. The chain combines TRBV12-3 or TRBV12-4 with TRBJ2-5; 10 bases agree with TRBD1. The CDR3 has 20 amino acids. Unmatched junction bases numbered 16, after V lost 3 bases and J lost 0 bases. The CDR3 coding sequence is TGTGCCAGCAGTTTTCCCCCGGGACAGGGGACAGAGACGTACCAAGAGACCCAGTACTTC. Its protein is CASSFPPGQGTETYQETQYF.

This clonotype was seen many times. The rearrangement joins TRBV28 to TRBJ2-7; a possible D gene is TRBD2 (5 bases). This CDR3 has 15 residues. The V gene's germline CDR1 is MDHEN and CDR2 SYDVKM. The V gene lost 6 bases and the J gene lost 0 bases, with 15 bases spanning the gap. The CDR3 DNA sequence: TGTGCCAGCAGCTTAGGTGGGAGCCCCTCCTACGAGCAGTACTTC. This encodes CASSLGGSPSYEQYF.

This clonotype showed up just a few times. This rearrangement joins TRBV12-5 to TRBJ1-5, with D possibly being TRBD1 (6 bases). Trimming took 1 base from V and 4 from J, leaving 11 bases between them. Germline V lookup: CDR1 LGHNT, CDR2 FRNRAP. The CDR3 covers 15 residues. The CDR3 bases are TGTGCTAGTGGTTTGGAAGGAGGGGGGAATCAGCCCCAGCATTTT. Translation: CASGLEGGGNQPQHF.

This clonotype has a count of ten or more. In DNA form, the CDR3 reads TGTGCCAGCAGTTTAGGAACAGGGACCGTGAACACTGAAGCTTTCTTT. Its protein product is CASSLGTGTVNTEAFF. V gene TRBV28 combines with J gene TRBJ1-1, with TRBD1 as a possible D gene (6 bases). Germline V CDR1 and CDR2: MDHEN, SYDVKM. Trimming took 2 bases from V and 0 from J, leaving 13 bases between them. The CDR3 runs to 16 residues.

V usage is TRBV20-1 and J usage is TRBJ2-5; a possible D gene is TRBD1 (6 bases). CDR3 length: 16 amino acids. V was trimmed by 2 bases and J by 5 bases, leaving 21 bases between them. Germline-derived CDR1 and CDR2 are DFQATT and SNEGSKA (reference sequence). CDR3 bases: TGCAGTGCTAGACCCACAGGGCCCCGGGGCGAGGAGACCCAGTACTTC. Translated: CSARPTGPRGEETQYF.

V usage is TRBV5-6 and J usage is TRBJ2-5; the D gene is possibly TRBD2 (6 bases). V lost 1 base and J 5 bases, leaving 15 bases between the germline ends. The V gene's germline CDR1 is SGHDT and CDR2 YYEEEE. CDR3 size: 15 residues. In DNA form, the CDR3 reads TGTGCCAGCAGCTTGTGGGCGGGACCCCAGGAGACCCAGTACTTC. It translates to CASSLWAGPQETQYF. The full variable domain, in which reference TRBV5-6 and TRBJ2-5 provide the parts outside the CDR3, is DAGVTQSPTHLIKTRGQQVTLRCSPKSGHDTVSWYQQALGQGPQFIFQYYEEEERQRGNFPDRFSGHQFPNYSSELNVNALLLGDSALYLCASSLWAGPQETQYFGPGTRLLVL.

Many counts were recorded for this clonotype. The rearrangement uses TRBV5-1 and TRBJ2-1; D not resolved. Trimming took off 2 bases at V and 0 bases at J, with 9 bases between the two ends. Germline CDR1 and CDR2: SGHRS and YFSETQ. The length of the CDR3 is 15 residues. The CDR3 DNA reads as TGCGCCAGCAGCTTAACTGAGAGCTCCTACAATGAGCAGTTCTTC. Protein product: CASSLTESSYNEQFF.

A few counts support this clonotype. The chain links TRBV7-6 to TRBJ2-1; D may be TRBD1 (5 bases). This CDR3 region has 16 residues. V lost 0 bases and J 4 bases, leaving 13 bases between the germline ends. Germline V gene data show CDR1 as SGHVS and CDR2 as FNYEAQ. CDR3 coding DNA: TGTGCCAGCAGCTTAGCTATTACAGGACAATACAATGAGCAGTTCTTC. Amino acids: CASSLAITGQYNEQFF.

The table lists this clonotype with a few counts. Here the CDR3 reads CASSRVLLGATGANVLTF. The DNA of the CDR3 is TGTGCCAGCAGCCGTGTCCTGTTGGGAGCCACCGGGGCCAACGTCCTGACTTTC. J is TRBJ2-6 and V is TRBV4-2, with a possible D match to TRBD2 (5 bases). Germline assignment: CDR1 LGHNA and CDR2 YNFKEQ. V shed 4 bases and J shed 4 bases, with 20 bases lying between them. The CDR3 has 18 amino acids.

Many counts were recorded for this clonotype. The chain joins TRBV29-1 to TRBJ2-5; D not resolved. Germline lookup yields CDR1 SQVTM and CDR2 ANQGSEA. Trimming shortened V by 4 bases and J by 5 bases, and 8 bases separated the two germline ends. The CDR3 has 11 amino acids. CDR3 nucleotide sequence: TGCAGCGTTGGGATAGGGGAGACCCAGTACTTC. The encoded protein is CSVGIGETQYF.

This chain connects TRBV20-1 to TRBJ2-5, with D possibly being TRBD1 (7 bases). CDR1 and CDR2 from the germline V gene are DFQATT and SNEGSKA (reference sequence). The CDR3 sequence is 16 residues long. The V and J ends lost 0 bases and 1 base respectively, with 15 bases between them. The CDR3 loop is CSARDPRGVLQETQYF. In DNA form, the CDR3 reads TGCAGTGCTAGAGATCCCAGGGGGGTGCTCCAAGAGACCCAGTACTTC.

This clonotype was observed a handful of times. The CDR3 loop is CASSQGQGAYNSPLHF. The CDR3 bases are TGTGCCAGCAGCCAGGGACAGGGCGCCTATAATTCACCCCTCCACTTT. This chain joins TRBV7-9 and TRBJ1-6, with TRBD1 identical over 9 bases. Germline assignment: CDR1 SEHNR and CDR2 FQNEAQ (reference sequence). V was clipped by 5 bases and J by 2 bases; unmatched bases: 4. This CDR3 region has 16 residues.

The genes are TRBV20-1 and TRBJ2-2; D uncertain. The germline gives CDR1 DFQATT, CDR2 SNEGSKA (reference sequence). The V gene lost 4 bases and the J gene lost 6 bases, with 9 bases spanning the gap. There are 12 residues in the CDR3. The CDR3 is CSATASSGELFF. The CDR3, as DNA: TGCAGTGCTACAGCGTCCTCCGGGGAGCTGTTTTTT.

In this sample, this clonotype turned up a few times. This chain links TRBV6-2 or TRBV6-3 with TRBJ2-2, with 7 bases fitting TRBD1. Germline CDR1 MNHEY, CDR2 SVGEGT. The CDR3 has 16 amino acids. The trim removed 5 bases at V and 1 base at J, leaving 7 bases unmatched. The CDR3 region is CASSQAGTENTGELFF. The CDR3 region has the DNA TGTGCCAGCAGTCAAGCCGGGACAGAGAACACCGGGGAGCTGTTTTTT.

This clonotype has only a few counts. The CDR3 is CASRLLSGQGGEQFF. As DNA, the CDR3 is TGTGCCAGCCGCCTTCTGTCAGGACAGGGAGGTGAGCAGTTCTTC. The chain uses TRBV2 and TRBJ2-1, with 8 nucleotides matching TRBD1. The V segment lost 8 bases and the J segment 9 bases; nucleotides outside the gene matches: 15. The germline V gene has CDR1 SNHLY and CDR2 FYNNEI. The CDR3 length is 15 residues.

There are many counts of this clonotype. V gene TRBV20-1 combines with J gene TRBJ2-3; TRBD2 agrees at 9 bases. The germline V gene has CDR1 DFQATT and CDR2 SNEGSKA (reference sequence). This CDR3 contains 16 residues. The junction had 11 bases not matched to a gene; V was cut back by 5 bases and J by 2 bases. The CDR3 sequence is CSAGGPGLAYTDTQYF. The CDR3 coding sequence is TGCAGTGCTGGAGGACCGGGACTAGCCTACACAGATACGCAGTATTTT.